Presented here are 27 T cell receptor beta chains from one specimen sequenced in a study of shared clonotypes between healthy human individuals. Naive-designated CD8 cells lacked CD45RO, were positively enriched for CCR7, and omitted terminally differentiated effector memory CD45RA+ cells. Only in-frame clones appear in the TCRdb table, and some are missing; sequencing was by immunoSEQ multiplex PCR. The sample has some 2,000,000 clones; about 95% are singletons. Sequenced input: naive CD8+ T cells sorted from blood. The receptors here all came from a man between 18 and 35 years old in good health.

V usage is TRBV4-3 and J usage is TRBJ2-1; TRBD2 agrees at 10 bases. Trimming took 4 bases from V and 1 from J; bases not matched to a gene: 7. Germline assignment: CDR1 LGHNA and CDR2 YSLEER. The CDR3 has 17 amino acids. Here the CDR3 DNA reads TGCGCCAGCAGCCGAATGCTAGCGGGAGTATCCTACAATGAGCAGTTCTTC. It translates to CASSRMLAGVSYNEQFF.

The V call is TRBV2, the J call TRBJ2-1; D gene uncertain. The ends were cut back, 5 bases at V and 7 bases at J, with 15 bases in the middle. The CDR3 extends over 14 amino acids. Germline V gives CDR1 SNHLY, CDR2 FYNNEI. For the CDR3, the DNA is TGTGCCAGCAGTATAGGGCCGACGAAGAATGAGCAGTTCTTC. Residues: CASSIGPTKNEQFF.

This clone was detected a few times. The chain employs TRBV29-1 and TRBJ2-7; D call uncertain. The V end lost 5 bases, the J end lost 3 bases, and 8 bases lay between the germline ends. CDR3 length: 11 amino acids. Germline V gene data show CDR1 as SQVTM and CDR2 as ANQGSEA. For the CDR3, the DNA is TGCAGCGTTTCGCAGGACTACGAGCAGTACTTC. Its translation is CSVSQDYEQYF.

On this clone itself: Other DNA variants within this sample encode the same CDR3. The chain carries TRBV14 and TRBJ2-7; 11 nucleotides align to TRBD2. Germline V gene sequence: CDR1 SGHDN, CDR2 FVKESK. The CDR3 totals 15 residues. After removal of 3 bases from V and 2 bases from J, the junction contained 3 bases not matched to a gene. The CDR3 here is CASSQVAGGPYEQYF. CDR3 DNA: TGTGCCAGCAGCCAGGTAGCGGGAGGGCCCTACGAGCAGTACTTC.

The gene calls are TRBV5-4 and TRBJ2-1; D remains ambiguous. CDR1 and CDR2 (germline): SGHNT, YYREEE (reference sequence). This CDR3 comprises 13 residues. Trimming shortened V by 0 bases and J by 8 bases, and 9 bases separated the two germline ends. In nucleotides, the CDR3 is TGTGCCAGCAGCTTGGGCAGATTCGATGAGCAGTTCTTC. It encodes CASSLGRFDEQFF.

In DNA, the CDR3 is TGTGCCAGCAGCTGGGGGCCGGCTGAAGCTTTCTTT. The encoded protein is CASSWGPAEAFF. V usage is TRBV5-4 and J usage is TRBJ1-1; D is perhaps TRBD1 (6 bases). The germline CDR1 and CDR2 sequences are SGHNT and YYREEE (reference sequence). The ends were cut back, 3 bases at V and 6 bases at J, with 9 bases in the middle. The CDR3 totals 12 residues.

V gene TRBV28 combines with J gene TRBJ1-1; 11 bases are shared with TRBD1. This CDR3 has 17 residues. Trimming cost V 4 bases and J 0 bases; bases outside gene matches: 7. The germline V gene encodes CDR1 MDHEN and CDR2 SYDVKM. The CDR3 reads CASSSGQGALMNTEAFF. CDR3 DNA sequence: TGTGCCAGCAGTTCCGGACAGGGGGCGCTTATGAACACTGAAGCTTTCTTT.

The chain has TRBV27 and TRBJ1-4; D uncertain. The CDR3 spans 14 residues. The V end lost 0 bases, the J end lost 5 bases, and 7 bases lay between the germline ends. CDR1 and CDR2 (germline): MNHEY, SMNVEV (reference sequence). CDR3 sequence: CASSLSRVNEKLFF. The CDR3 DNA reads TGTGCCAGCAGTTTATCTAGGGTGAATGAAAAACTGTTTTTT.

This chain links TRBV5-4 with TRBJ2-5; D possibly corresponds to TRBD1 (5 bases). The V gene's germline CDR1 is SGHNT and CDR2 YYREEE (reference sequence). V lost 4 bases and J lost 2, with 15 bases in between. The CDR3 extends over 15 amino acids. CDR3: CASSPQGQLQETQYF. The DNA for the CDR3 is TGTGCCAGCAGCCCTCAGGGCCAGCTTCAAGAGACCCAGTACTTC.

The sample holds one count of this clone. The chain joins TRBV28 to TRBJ2-7; D is tentatively TRBD1 or TRBD2 (5 bases each). From germline, CDR1 is MDHEN and CDR2 SYDVKM. V shed 4 bases and J shed 1 base, with 20 bases lying between them. This CDR3 spans 17 amino acids. The CDR3 DNA reads as TGTGCCAGCAGTTACTATCGCGAGGGGCCGCAGTCCTACGAGCAGTACTTC. Protein: CASSYYREGPQSYEQYF. The full variable domain, its missing parts supplied by reference TRBV28 and TRBJ2-7, is DVKVTQSSRYLVKRTGEKVFLECVQDMDHENMFWYRQDPGLGLRLIYFSYDVKMKEKGDIPEGYSVSREKKERFSLILESASTNQTSMYLCASSYYREGPQSYEQYFGPGTRLTVT.

The rearrangement links TRBV25-1 to TRBJ1-4; no clear D gene. Trimming stripped 4 bases from V and 11 bases from J, with 8 bases between. The CDR3 covers 11 residues. Germline V gives CDR1 MGHDK, CDR2 SYGVNS. DNA of the CDR3: TGTGCCAGCAGTGTCGGGTGGAAACTGTTTTTT. Translating gives CASSVGWKLFF.

The chain joins TRBV7-8 to TRBJ1-3; 12 bases align to TRBD1. CDR1 is SGHVS, CDR2 FQNEAQ, per germline. The CDR3 sequence is 15 residues long. V trimming: 5 bases; J trimming: 6 bases; junction bases outside the gene matches: 5. The CDR3 sequence is CASSTGQGALNTIYF. The CDR3 DNA sequence: TGTGCCAGCAGCACGGGACAGGGGGCATTAAACACCATATATTTT.

V and J are TRBV7-9 and TRBJ2-2, with TRBD2 as a possible D gene (7 bases). CDR1 is SEHNR, CDR2 FQNEAQ, per germline (reference sequence). The CDR3 totals 17 residues. V lost 3 bases and J 3 bases, leaving 17 bases between the germline ends. In nucleotides, the CDR3 is TGTGCCAGCAGCTTGTTAGCCGGGGGGCCGTACACCGGGGAGCTGTTTTTT. Translation: CASSLLAGGPYTGELFF.

The chain recombines TRBV6-1 with TRBJ2-7, with a tentative D call TRBD1 (6 bases). The CDR3 spans 15 residues. The germline CDR1 and CDR2 sequences are MNHNS and SASEGT. V lost 2 bases, J lost 4 bases, and 15 bases lay in between. This CDR3 reads CASSEKGLRGYEQYF. In DNA form, the CDR3 reads TGTGCCAGCAGTGAAAAGGGGCTCAGGGGTTACGAGCAGTACTTC.

Turning to this clone: Other DNA sequences within the sample encode an identical CDR3. This chain uses TRBV30 with TRBJ2-3, with a possible D match to TRBD1 (6 bases). V was clipped by 1 base and J by 0 bases, with 11 bases between them. The CDR3 extends over 15 amino acids. CDR1 and CDR2 from the germline V gene are GTSNPN and SVGIG (reference sequence). The CDR3 spells CAWSGGGASTDTQYF. The DNA for the CDR3 is TGTGCCTGGAGTGGAGGGGGAGCTAGCACAGATACGCAGTATTTT.

The chain employs TRBV6-5 and TRBJ2-2, with TRBD1 as a possible D gene (5 bases). Between the trimmed V and J ends, which lost 7 bases and 5 bases, there was a span of 11 bases. Germline V gene lookup returns CDR1 MNHEY and CDR2 SVGAGI. This CDR3 comprises 13 residues. The DNA for the CDR3 is TGTGCCAGCACGGGTGGGGCAACCGGGGAGCTGTTTTTT. Its protein is CASTGGATGELFF.

The genes are TRBV2 and TRBJ2-5, with TRBD1 identical over 7 bases. Germline V gene lookup returns CDR1 SNHLY and CDR2 FYNNEI. The CDR3 contains 13 residues. V lost 8 bases, J lost 4 bases, and 7 bases stayed unmatched. CDR3 DNA sequence: TGTGCCAGCCGGGACAGTAACGGAGAGACCCAGTACTTC. Its protein product is CASRDSNGETQYF. Full variable domain (rest looked up from reference TRBV2 and TRBJ2-5): EPEVTQTPSHQVTQMGQEVILRCVPISNHLYFYWYRQILGQKVEFLVSFYNNEISEKSEIFDDQFSVERPDGSNFTLKIRSTKLEDSAMYFCASRDSNGETQYFGPGTRLLVL.

In nucleotides, the CDR3 is TGTGCCAGCAGCTTAGCCGTTAGCGGATACGAGCAGTACTTC. It codes for CASSLAVSGYEQYF. The chain couples TRBV7-2 to TRBJ2-7, with D possibly matching TRBD2 (6 bases). Looked up from germline, CDR1 is SGHTA and CDR2 is FQGNSA. The V end was cut by 0 bases, the J end by 4 bases, with 10 bases between. CDR3 length: 14 residues.

J is TRBJ2-1 and V is TRBV12-5, with D possibly matching TRBD1 (5 bases). Germline values: CDR1 LGHNT, CDR2 FRNRAP. The ends were cut back, 7 bases at V and 0 bases at J, with 10 bases in the middle. This CDR3 has 14 residues. DNA of the CDR3: TGTGCTAGTGCCAATGACAGCTCCTACAATGAGCAGTTCTTC. It yields the protein CASANDSSYNEQFF. Together with reference TRBV12-5 and TRBJ2-1, the CDR3 gives the full variable domain: DARVTQTPRHKVTEMGQEVTMRCQPILGHNTVFWYRQTMMQGLELLAYFRNRAPLDDSGMPKDRFSAEMPDATLATLKIQPSEPRDSAVYFCASANDSSYNEQFFGPGTRLTVL.

The chain is built from TRBV6-5 and TRBJ2-6; D is ambiguous. Germline CDR1 is MNHEY and CDR2 is SVGAGI. The V end lost 5 bases, the J end lost 4 bases, and 12 bases lay between the germline ends. This CDR3 has 15 amino acids. CDR3 nucleotides: TGTGCCAGCAGTAAGACCGACGGCGGGGCCAACGTCCTGACTTTC. It yields the protein CASSKTDGGANVLTF.

CDR3 region: CATSDRQTYGYTF. CDR3 nucleotides: TGTGCCACCTCGGATCGGCAGACTTATGGCTACACCTTC. The chain uses TRBV6-5 and TRBJ1-2; D gene ambiguous. Germline loops: CDR1 MNHEY, CDR2 SVGAGI. The CDR3 is 13 amino acids. Trimming took 10 bases from V and 5 from J, leaving 17 bases between them.

This chain connects TRBV25-1 to TRBJ1-1; 9 bases align to TRBD1. CDR3 length equals 15 residues. V lost 6 bases to trimming and J lost 5 bases; unmatched junction nucleotides: 10. CDR1 and CDR2 from the germline V gene are MGHDK and SYGVNS. The DNA of the CDR3 is TGTGCCAGCAGCCACACAGGGGGCGCGGGGACTGAAGCTTTCTTT. As protein: CASSHTGGAGTEAFF.

The rearrangement joins TRBV10-1 to TRBJ2-1, with a weak D call TRBD2 (6 bases). V lost 8 bases and J lost 4, with 12 bases in between. CDR1 is WNHNN and CDR2 is SYGVQD in the germline V gene (reference sequence). The CDR3 consists of 13 residues. The DNA for the CDR3 is TGCGCCAGCGGGGACGGGACTTACAATGAGCAGTTCTTC. The encoded protein is CASGDGTYNEQFF.

The gene calls are TRBV7-9 and TRBJ1-1; D perhaps matches TRBD1 (6 bases). The V end lost 2 bases, the J end lost 4 bases, and 11 bases lay between the germline ends. The CDR3 has 14 amino acids. In germline, CDR1 is SEHNR, CDR2 FQNEAQ (reference sequence). The CDR3 nucleotides read TGTGCCAGCAGCTTAACTCAGGGGAGCACTGAAGCTTTCTTT. This encodes CASSLTQGSTEAFF.

The rearrangement joins TRBV28 to TRBJ1-5, with 8 bases aligning to TRBD1. Unmatched junction bases numbered 9, after V lost 4 bases and J lost 7 bases. The germline CDR1 and CDR2 sequences are MDHEN and SYDVKM. The CDR3 is made up of 15 amino acids. The DNA for the CDR3 is TGTGCCAGCAGTTCTGGACAGGGCGAGTGGCAGCCCCAGCATTTT. It codes for CASSSGQGEWQPQHF.

Regarding this clone: Other nucleotide sequences in the sample specify the same CDR3. The chain combines TRBV5-1 with TRBJ2-3; D remains unclear. The CDR3 is made up of 13 amino acids. Per the germline V gene, CDR1 is SGHRS and CDR2 is YFSETQ. V was trimmed by 0 bases and J by 2 bases, leaving 4 bases between them. The CDR3 loop reads CASSLDFTDTQYF. The CDR3 DNA reads TGCGCCAGCAGCTTGGACTTCACAGATACGCAGTATTTT.

The chain has TRBV7-8 and TRBJ1-6; D gene uncertain. Germline V CDR1 and CDR2: SGHVS, FQNEAQ. Trimming cost V 5 bases and J 9 bases, with 14 bases left between them. CDR3 length: 14 amino acids. CDR3 sequence reads: CASSPGRVGSPLHF. The CDR3 nucleotides read TGTGCCAGCAGCCCCGGGAGGGTTGGTTCACCCCTCCACTTT. Looking up the rest from reference TRBV7-8 and TRBJ1-6 gives the full variable domain: GAGVSQSPRYKVAKRGQDVALRCDPISGHVSLFWYQQALGQGPEFLTYFQNEAQLDKSGLPSDRFFAERPEGSVSTLKIQRTQQEDSAVYLCASSPGRVGSPLHFGNGTRLTVT.